Below are 23 T cell receptor beta chains sequenced from a single sample in a study of T cell responses to AZD1222 COVID-19 vaccine. Sequenced by immunoSEQ multiplex PCR; TCRdb stores in-frame clones only, minus some. This sample has about 120,000 clones, with about nine tenths found just once. The source material was peripheral blood, sampled on day 0 of AZD1222 vaccination. The origin of the receptors is an adult in good health.

On this clone: The same CDR3 can be traced to other DNA sequences in this sample. The CDR3 DNA follows: TGTGCCAGCAGCGTCTTCGACTCTGGAAACACCATATATTTT. Translating it yields CASSVFDSGNTIYF. The rearrangement uses TRBV9 and TRBJ1-3; D unclear. From germline, CDR1 is SGDLS and CDR2 YYNGEE. The V end lost 2 bases, the J end lost 0 bases, and 6 bases lay between the germline ends. This CDR3 spans 14 amino acids.

The V call is TRBV5-6, the J call TRBJ2-1, with a tentative D call TRBD1 (6 bases). In germline, CDR1 is SGHDT, CDR2 YYEEEE. The CDR3 has 14 amino acids. Trimming removed 1 base from V and 8 bases from J, with 13 bases in between. The CDR3 loop is CASSLHTGKYEQFF. The CDR3 DNA reads as TGTGCCAGCAGCTTGCATACAGGGAAATATGAGCAGTTCTTC.

V gene TRBV29-1 combines with J gene TRBJ1-5; 7 nucleotides align to TRBD1. CDR1 SQVTM and CDR2 ANQGSEA come from the germline V gene. With 8 bases clipped from V and 1 base from J, the junction kept 8 bases outside the gene matches. CDR3 size: 14 residues. CDR3 in DNA: TGCAGCATTCGGACGACAGGGAGCAATCAGCCCCAGCATTTT. Protein: CSIRTTGSNQPQHF. Looking up the rest from reference TRBV29-1 and TRBJ1-5 gives the full variable domain: SAVISQKPSRDICQRGTSLTIQCQVDSQVTMMFWYRQQPGQSLTLIATANQGSEATYESGFVIDKFPISRPNLTFSTLTVSNMSPEDSSIYLCSIRTTGSNQPQHFGDGTRLSIL.

The V gene is TRBV7-8, the J gene TRBJ1-2, with 12 positions matching TRBD1. Germline trimming cut 5 bases from V and 4 bases from J; bases unmatched to any gene: 8. Germline-derived CDR1 and CDR2 are SGHVS and FQNEAQ. This CDR3 has 16 amino acids. CDR3 DNA sequence: TGTGCCAGCAGCCCGAGGGACAGGGGGCGACTCTATGGCTACACCTTC. It encodes CASSPRDRGRLYGYTF.

The V gene is TRBV27, the J gene TRBJ2-1; 11 bases line up with TRBD1. The length of the CDR3 is 17 residues. The V segment lost 4 bases and the J segment 2 bases; nucleotides outside the gene matches: 7. The germline V gene has CDR1 MNHEY and CDR2 SMNVEV (reference sequence). CDR3 amino acids: CASSSRTGGLTYNEQFF. CDR3 in DNA: TGTGCCAGCAGTTCAAGGACAGGGGGCTTAACCTACAATGAGCAGTTCTTC.

This chain links TRBV18 with TRBJ2-3; 9 nucleotides align to TRBD1. In germline, CDR1 is KGHSH, CDR2 LQKENI. This CDR3 spans 16 amino acids. Trimming cost V 4 bases and J 1 base; bases outside gene matches: 6. The CDR3 reads CASSRTGVGGTDTQYF. The DNA for the CDR3 is TGTGCCAGCTCACGGACAGGGGTGGGAGGCACAGATACGCAGTATTTT.

The rearrangement uses TRBV2 and TRBJ1-1; the D is unclear. In germline, CDR1 is SNHLY, CDR2 FYNNEI. The CDR3 extends over 15 amino acids. V shed 8 bases and J shed 3 bases, with 19 bases lying between them. CDR3 nucleotides: TGTGCCAGCGTGGGGTTAAGGGCGGATGACACTGAAGCTTTCTTT. The encoded protein is CASVGLRADDTEAFF.

The chain combines TRBV28 with TRBJ2-7, with 9 bases lining up with TRBD2. Unmatched junction bases numbered 4, after V lost 1 base and J lost 3 bases. The CDR3 sequence is 15 residues long. Germline V lookup: CDR1 MDHEN, CDR2 SYDVKM. CDR3 amino acids: CASSLSGGRGYEQYF. DNA of the CDR3: TGTGCCAGCAGTTTATCCGGCGGGAGGGGCTACGAGCAGTACTTC.

J is TRBJ2-3 and V is TRBV5-1; 8 nucleotides align to TRBD1. The CDR3 consists of 14 residues. In germline, CDR1 is SGHRS, CDR2 YFSETQ. Trimming took 3 bases from V and 6 from J; bases not matched to a gene: 6. The CDR3 loop reads CASSSRTGSDTQYF. The CDR3 DNA is TGCGCCAGCAGCTCCAGGACAGGGTCCGATACGCAGTATTTT.

V usage is TRBV5-6 and J usage is TRBJ2-7, with TRBD2 identical over 7 bases. The CDR3 covers 13 residues. The germline CDR1 and CDR2 sequences are SGHDT and YYEEEE. The J segment lost 6 bases and the V segment lost 4 bases, leaving 7 bases of the junction unmatched. The CDR3, as DNA: TGTGCCAGCAGCACTCGGCGGGAGAGCGAGCAGTACTTC. Its translation: CASSTRRESEQYF.

The V gene is TRBV10-3, the J gene TRBJ2-7, with 11 bases aligning to TRBD1. V lost 8 bases to trimming and J lost 1 base; unmatched junction nucleotides: 1. Per germline, CDR1 ENHRY and CDR2 SYGVKD. This CDR3 comprises 13 residues. The CDR3 here is CAIGTGGSYEQYF. CDR3 bases: TGTGCCATCGGGACAGGGGGTTCCTACGAGCAGTACTTC.

V usage is TRBV12-3 or TRBV12-4 and J usage is TRBJ2-3; D unclear. This CDR3 is 12 amino acids long. The V gene lost 10 bases and the J gene lost 4 bases, with 12 bases spanning the gap. The DNA of the CDR3 is TGTGCCACCATGAAGGGCCCAGATACGCAGTATTTT. Its translation is CATMKGPDTQYF.

The rearrangement uses TRBV9 and TRBJ2-3, with 10 bases fitting TRBD1. J was trimmed by 5 bases and V by 0 bases; bases with no gene match: 3. CDR3 length equals 15 residues. Germline V gene sequence: CDR1 SGDLS, CDR2 YYNGEE. The CDR3 nucleotides are TGTGCCAGCAGCGTAGTCGGACAGGGGGGAGATACGCAGTATTTT. It is translated as CASSVVGQGGDTQYF.

The chain joins TRBV5-1 to TRBJ2-7; 7 positions agree with TRBD1. This CDR3 contains 15 residues. The germline gives CDR1 SGHRS, CDR2 YFSETQ. The junction had 9 bases not matched to a gene; V was cut back by 6 bases and J by 0 bases. This CDR3 reads CASKLGTASSYEQYF. CDR3 nucleotide sequence: TGCGCCAGCAAACTGGGGACAGCGAGCTCCTACGAGCAGTACTTC.

The V and J genes are TRBV5-1 and TRBJ2-5; D may correspond to TRBD1 or TRBD2 (6 bases each). The V end lost 5 bases, the J end lost 4 bases, and 15 bases lay between the germline ends. The CDR3 runs to 14 residues. In germline, CDR1 is SGHRS, CDR2 YFSETQ. CDR3 protein: CASRLGGLPETQYF. CDR3 in DNA: TGCGCCAGCAGGCTTGGGGGGCTCCCAGAGACCCAGTACTTC.

The J gene is TRBJ2-7, the V gene TRBV7-2; TRBD2 might be the D (6 bases). The V gene's germline CDR1 is SGHTA and CDR2 FQGNSA. V gave up 6 bases and J gave up 0 bases, with 12 bases separating them. The CDR3 covers 14 residues. CDR3 DNA: TGTGCCAGCAGTTTCGGACTACTCTCCTACGAGCAGTACTTC. This encodes CASSFGLLSYEQYF.

J is TRBJ1-4 and V is TRBV5-1; no firm D call. In germline, CDR1 is SGHRS, CDR2 YFSETQ. This CDR3 has 13 residues. Trimming shortened V by 0 bases and J by 10 bases, and 10 bases separated the two germline ends. CDR3 region: CASSLGTEGKLFF. Written as DNA, the CDR3 is TGCGCCAGCAGCTTGGGAACTGAGGGAAAACTGTTTTTT.

The rearrangement uses TRBV2 and TRBJ2-1; D possibly corresponds to TRBD2 (6 bases). This CDR3 region has 15 residues. Germline lookup yields CDR1 SNHLY and CDR2 FYNNEI. Trimming shortened V by 5 bases and J by 4 bases, and 15 bases separated the two germline ends. In DNA, the CDR3 is TGTGCCAGCAGTAGGGAGCGGGCTCGGTACAATGAGCAGTTCTTC. Its protein product is CASSRERARYNEQFF. Drawing the rest from reference TRBV2 and TRBJ2-1, the complete variable domain is EPEVTQTPSHQVTQMGQEVILRCVPISNHLYFYWYRQILGQKVEFLVSFYNNEISEKSEIFDDQFSVERPDGSNFTLKIRSTKLEDSAMYFCASSRERARYNEQFFGPGTRLTVL.

This sequence joins TRBV27 and TRBJ2-1; 10 bases are shared with TRBD2. The germline V gene has CDR1 MNHEY and CDR2 SMNVEV (reference sequence). The CDR3 totals 14 residues. J lost 6 bases, V lost 6 bases, and 5 bases had no gene match. Here the CDR3 reads CASRAGGPSNEQFF. CDR3 coding DNA: TGTGCCAGCAGAGCGGGAGGGCCTTCCAATGAGCAGTTCTTC.

In this sample, this clone turned up a few times. The CDR3 loop is CASQIGDNEKLFF. Here the CDR3 DNA reads TGCGCCAGCCAAATTGGAGATAATGAAAAACTGTTTTTT. The rearrangement links TRBV5-1 to TRBJ1-4; the D is unclear. This CDR3 is built from 13 residues. CDR1 and CDR2 (germline): SGHRS, YFSETQ. The ends were cut back, 7 bases at V and 4 bases at J, with 11 bases in the middle.

The chain links TRBV29-1 to TRBJ2-7; 10 bases agree with TRBD1. This CDR3 contains 13 residues. CDR1 and CDR2 (germline): SQVTM, ANQGSEA. V dropped 3 bases and J dropped 3; count of bases not matched to a gene: 2. The CDR3 bases are TGCAGCGTTGAGACAGGGGGCGGCTACGAGCAGTACTTC. The encoded protein is CSVETGGGYEQYF.

This clone was found a few times. This chain joins TRBV18 and TRBJ2-1, with 12 bases identical to TRBD2. The V gene's germline CDR1 is KGHSH and CDR2 LQKENI. The J segment lost 8 bases and the V segment lost 0 bases, leaving 8 bases of the junction unmatched. The CDR3 is 17 residues long. The CDR3 DNA reads TGTGCCAGCTCACCACCAGGACTAGCGGGAAAACGGGATGAGCAGTTCTTC. Protein sequence: CASSPPGLAGKRDEQFF.

The chain links TRBV11-1 to TRBJ1-3; D is unresolved. There are 15 residues in the CDR3. The V gene's germline CDR1 is SGHAT and CDR2 FQDESV (reference sequence). V was pared by 5 bases and J by 0 bases, with 11 bases between. CDR3 sequence reads: CASSPPGFSGNTIYF. CDR3 DNA: TGTGCCAGCAGCCCCCCGGGCTTCTCTGGAAACACCATATATTTT. The full variable domain, rest sourced from reference TRBV11-1 and TRBJ1-3, is EAEVAQSPRYKITEKSQAVAFWCDPISGHATLYWYRQILGQGPELLVQFQDESVVDDSQLPKDRFSAERLKGVDSTLKIQPAELGDSAMYLCASSPPGFSGNTIYFGEGSWLTVV.